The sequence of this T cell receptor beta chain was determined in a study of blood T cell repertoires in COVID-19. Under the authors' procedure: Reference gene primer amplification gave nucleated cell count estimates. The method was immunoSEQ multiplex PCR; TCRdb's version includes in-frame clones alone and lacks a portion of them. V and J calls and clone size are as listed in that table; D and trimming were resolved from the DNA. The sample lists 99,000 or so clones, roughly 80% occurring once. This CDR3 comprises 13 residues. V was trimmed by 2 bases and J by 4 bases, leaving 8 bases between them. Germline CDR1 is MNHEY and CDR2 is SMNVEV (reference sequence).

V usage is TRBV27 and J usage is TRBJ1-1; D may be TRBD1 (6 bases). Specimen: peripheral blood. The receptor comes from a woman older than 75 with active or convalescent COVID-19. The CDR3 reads CASSLGGLTEAFF. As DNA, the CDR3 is TGTGCCAGCAGTTTAGGGGGCCTCACTGAAGCTTTCTTT.